This TCR beta chain was retrieved from a study of CD8 T cells in ankylosing spondylitis. The study's findings and limits: One TCR beta motif, made up of eight highly homologous variants, appeared characteristic of ankylosing spondylitis blood.

The CDR3 runs to 14 residues. CDR1 is LGHDT and CDR2 is YNNKEL in the germline V gene (reference sequence). Trimming took off 0 bases at V and 7 bases at J, with 10 bases between the two ends. TCRdb re-called the 5' RACE reads through MiXCR, storing one row per CDR3 protein. The sample holds 150,000 to 250,000 distinct CDR3 sequences, about 13% seen once. The table lists this clonotype with a few counts. What it recognizes is unknown. The clonotype was recovered from a male donor with ankylosing spondylitis or in good health (not recorded which). The chain employs TRBV3-1 and TRBJ2-1; D is ambiguous. The material sequenced was blood, either unsorted or a sorted T cell fraction (not recorded which). The CDR3 sequence is CASSQDGLLNEQFF. CDR3 sequence (DNA): TGTGCCAGCAGCCAAGATGGTCTTTTGAATGAGCAGTTCTTC.